This entry features one TCR beta chain sequence. There is no known antigen for this receptor. The input lacks base qualities; no much larger clone sits a single base away. This sample stems from a study of CD8+ T cells in alopecia areata listed by TCRdb under 2018. Regarding the complete study: Treated patients were enrolled in an open-label pilot trial of oral tofacitinib, 5 to 10 mg twice daily, for moderate-to-severe alopecia areata. Scalp clonality was compared among normal scalp (n=4), patchy alopecia areata scalp (n=8), and alopecia totalis/universalis scalp (n=8). In humans, TCRbeta sequencing was performed on scalp tissue and on sorted CD4+ and CD8+ peripheral blood T cells from healthy controls and from patients with patchy or totalis/universalis alopecia areata. The study used high-throughput TCRbeta sequencing to examine T cell clonal expansion in alopecia areata, in both the C3H/HeJ mouse model and human patients. RNA was extracted with the PAXgene miRNA kit for fixed scalp, the miRNeasy kit for PBMCs, and the RNeasy kit for mouse skin. immunoSEQ multiplex PCR using 35 Vbeta forward primers and 13 Jbeta reverse primers was used to amplify TCRbeta CDR3 regions. Patients received tofacitinib for 6 to 18 months and were then followed off drug for 6 months to check for delayed response and recurrence. Patients on tofacitinib were biopsied at baseline and after 4 and 24 weeks of treatment, and several of the patients also had a later scalp biopsy. The SALT score, which quantifies the percentage of affected scalp surface area, was used to measure disease severity in treated patients.

Here is what the overall study found, with its caveats: Higher clonality and more expanded CD8+ clones were observed in lesional scalp than in normal scalp, particularly in alopecia totalis/universalis, a finding suggestive of antigenic drive. Because the treated cohort was small and included a single nonresponder, larger studies are needed to assess links between baseline CD8+ expansion and response. Many expanded lesional clones were found to persist in scalp and blood during tofacitinib treatment, and relapse after treatment cessation may be partly explained by this persistence. TCR sequences shared between patients were less clear than in mice, possibly partly because of HLA diversity in the patient population. Tofacitinib significantly decreased scalp clonality and the number of expanded CD8+ clones among the top 100 scalp clones. Scalp TCR repertoire analysis is complicated because resident alphabeta T cells in normal human skin are also sequenced, whereas mouse skin is dominated by gammadelta T cells.

In the paper's terms, the time point label means: around 26 weeks on oral tofacitinib. In the paper's terms, the treatment or condition label means: oral pan-JAK inhibitor, 5-10 mg twice daily. Peripheral blood and lesional scalp punch biopsies were obtained from patients with alopecia areata. PBMCs were isolated by density centrifugation and stained for CD3, CD4 and CD8, and CD4+ and CD8+ T cells were sorted on a FACSAria. Per the germline V gene, LGHNT is the CDR1 and FRNRAP is the CDR2. The CDR3 measures 15 amino acids from cysteine to phenylalanine. This entry keeps only the CDR3 DNA: 45 bases, framed from base 1. For this chain, trimming is 2 bases at the V end and 5 bases at the J end, and the number of junction bases without a gene match is 5. Receptor libraries were prepared by the immunoSEQ multiplex PCR assay. RNA was extracted from all samples and reverse transcribed into cDNA as template for TCR sequencing. SuperScript III was used for first-strand cDNA synthesis, primed with a 2:1 mix of oligo-dT and random hexamers. Amplification bias was assessed with a synthetic immune receptor repertoire, and residual bias was removed computationally. The original pipeline was this. Raw reads were preprocessed for error removal, and CDR3 was defined according to IMGT conventions as running from the conserved cysteine to phenylalanine. Clonality was computed by normalizing Shannon entropy by log2 of the number of productive unique TCRs and subtracting the result from 1. Whether each scalp clone was CD4 or CD8 was inferred by checking scalp TCRbeta sequences against the CD4 and CD8 repertoires from sorted blood. TCRdb retrieved this table from immuneACCESS and kept in-frame rearrangements only. Not all clones are present; in checked studies, unresolved V genes account for under half, and no reason is known for the remainder. The V and J calls and clone size were taken over from that table, and D and trimming were inferred from the DNA. The sample includes hundreds of thousands of clones, with about 62% observed a single time. The leading ten clones occupy over 1.5% of the sample.

The V and J genes are TRBV12-5 and TRBJ2-5; 10 bases in between match TRBD1. The sequence derives from a human donor with alopecia areata. The starting material was CD4+ T cells sorted from blood, obtained at week 24, from a patient treated with tofacitinib. The nucleotide sequence is given as TGTGCTAGTGGTTTGACGGGGACAGGGGTGGAGACCCAGTACTTC. Translated, this is CASGLTGTGVETQYF. Reference TRBV12-5 and TRBJ2-5 proteins supply the regions before and after the CDR3; the full variable domain is: DARVTQTPRHKVTEMGQEVTMRCQPILGHNTVFWYRQTMMQGLELLAYFRNRAPLDDSGMPKDRFSAEMPDATLATLKIQPSEPRDSAVYFCASGLTGTGVETQYFGPGTRLLVL.